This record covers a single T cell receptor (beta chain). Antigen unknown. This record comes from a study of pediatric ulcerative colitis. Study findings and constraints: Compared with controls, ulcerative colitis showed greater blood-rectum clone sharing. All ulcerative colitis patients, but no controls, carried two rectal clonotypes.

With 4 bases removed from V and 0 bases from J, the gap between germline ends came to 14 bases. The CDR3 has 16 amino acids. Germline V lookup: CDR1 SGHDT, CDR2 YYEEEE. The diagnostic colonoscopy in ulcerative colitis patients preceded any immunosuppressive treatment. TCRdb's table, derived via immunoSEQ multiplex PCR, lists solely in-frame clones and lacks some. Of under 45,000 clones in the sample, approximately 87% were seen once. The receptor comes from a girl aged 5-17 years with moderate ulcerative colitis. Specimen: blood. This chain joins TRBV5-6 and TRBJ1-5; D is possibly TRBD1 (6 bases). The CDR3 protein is CASSHSGQASNQPQHF. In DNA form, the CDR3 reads TGTGCCAGCAGCCACTCGGGACAAGCTAGCAATCAGCCCCAGCATTTT.